This TCR beta chain was sequenced for a study of CXCR3-negative and CXCR3-positive naive CD8 T cells. Study results and limitations: Both naive subsets had comparably high diversity; memory CD8+ cells much lower. Researchers report that CXCR3-positive naive cells carry more hydrophobic TRB CDR3s than CXCR3-negative naive cells.

The CDR3 consists of 18 residues. Germline V gene sequence: CDR1 SGHTA, CDR2 FQGNSA. As to this clonotype: Antigen specificity is unknown.

UMI labels and 5' RACE were used to prepare the TRB cDNA libraries. With the 5' RACE reads reprocessed, TCRdb shows one record per CDR3 protein and no DNA. Its table lists about 130,000 distinct CDR3 sequences. A CD45RO-CCR7+CD27+CD95- phenotype identified naive CD8+ T cells. The chain employs TRBV7-2 and TRBJ2-1; TCRdb's D call of TRBD1 is untestable without DNA. The TCR originated in a human donor in good health. Some clones in this sample may be carry-over from other donors' samples. The sequenced sample consisted of naive CXCR3- CD8+ T cells from blood. The subset denotes: CD45RO-CCR7+CD27+CD95- naive CD8+ T cells lacking CXCR3 (TNR3-). CDR3: CASSLVIGVNNRGNEQFF.